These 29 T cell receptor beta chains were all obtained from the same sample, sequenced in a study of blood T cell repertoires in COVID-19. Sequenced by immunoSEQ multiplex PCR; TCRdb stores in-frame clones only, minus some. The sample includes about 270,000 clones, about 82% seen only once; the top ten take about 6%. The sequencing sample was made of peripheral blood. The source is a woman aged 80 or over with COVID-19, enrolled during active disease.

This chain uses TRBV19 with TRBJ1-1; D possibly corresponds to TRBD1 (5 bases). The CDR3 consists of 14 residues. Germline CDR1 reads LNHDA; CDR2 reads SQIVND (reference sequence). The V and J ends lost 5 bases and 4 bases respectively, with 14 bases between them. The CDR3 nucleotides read TGTGCCAGTAGTCGGCGGGGCGCGGGCACTGAAGCTTTCTTT. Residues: CASSRRGAGTEAFF.

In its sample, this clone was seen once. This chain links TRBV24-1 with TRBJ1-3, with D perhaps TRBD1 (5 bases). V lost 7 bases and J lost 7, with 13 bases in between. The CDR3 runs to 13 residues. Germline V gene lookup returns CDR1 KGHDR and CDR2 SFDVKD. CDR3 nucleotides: TGTGCCACCAGGGGGCCACTCGGGAACACCATATATTTT. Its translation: CATRGPLGNTIYF.

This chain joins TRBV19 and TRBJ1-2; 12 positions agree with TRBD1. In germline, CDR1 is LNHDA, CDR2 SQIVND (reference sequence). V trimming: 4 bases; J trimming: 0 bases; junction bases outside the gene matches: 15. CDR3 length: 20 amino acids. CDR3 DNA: TGTGCCAGTAGTACCCGATCGGGGACAGGGGGCGTAGGCCCTAACTATGGCTACACCTTC. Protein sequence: CASSTRSGTGGVGPNYGYTF.

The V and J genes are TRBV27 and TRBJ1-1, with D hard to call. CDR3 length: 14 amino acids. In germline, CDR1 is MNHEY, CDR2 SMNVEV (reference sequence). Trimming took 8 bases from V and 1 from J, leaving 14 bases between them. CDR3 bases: TGTGCCAGCTGGAGAGCCCTTGGGAACACTGAAGCTTTCTTT. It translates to CASWRALGNTEAFF.

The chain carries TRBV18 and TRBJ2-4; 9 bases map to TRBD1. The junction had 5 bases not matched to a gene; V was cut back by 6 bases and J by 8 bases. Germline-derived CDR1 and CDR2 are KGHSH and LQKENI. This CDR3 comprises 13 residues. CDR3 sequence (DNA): TGTGCCAGCTCGGCGAGGACAGGGGACATTCAGTACTTC. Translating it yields CASSARTGDIQYF.

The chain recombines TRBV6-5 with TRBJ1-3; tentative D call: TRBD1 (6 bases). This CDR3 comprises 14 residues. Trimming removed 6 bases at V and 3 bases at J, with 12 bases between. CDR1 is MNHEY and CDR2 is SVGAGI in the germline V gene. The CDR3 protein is CASRQAGVGNTIYF. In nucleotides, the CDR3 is TGTGCCAGCAGGCAGGCAGGGGTTGGAAACACCATATATTTT.

The CDR3 DNA sequence: TGTGCCATCAGTGACCCGGGGAAGGGAGGGCAAGAGACCCAGTACTTC. Translated: CAISDPGKGGQETQYF. V is TRBV10-3 and J is TRBJ2-5; 7 nucleotides line up with TRBD2. The V gene end was trimmed by 3 bases and the J gene end by 2 bases; junction bases not matched to a gene: 9. CDR3 length: 16 residues. CDR1 ENHRY and CDR2 SYGVKD come from the germline V gene.

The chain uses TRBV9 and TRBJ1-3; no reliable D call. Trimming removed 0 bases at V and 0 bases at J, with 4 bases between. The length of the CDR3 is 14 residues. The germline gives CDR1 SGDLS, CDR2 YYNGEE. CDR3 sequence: CASSVDSSGNTIYF. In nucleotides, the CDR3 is TGTGCCAGCAGCGTAGACAGCTCTGGAAACACCATATATTTT.

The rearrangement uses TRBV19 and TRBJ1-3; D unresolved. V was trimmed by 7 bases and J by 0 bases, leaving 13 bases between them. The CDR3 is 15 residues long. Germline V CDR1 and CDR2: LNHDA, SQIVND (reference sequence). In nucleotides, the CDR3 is TGTGCCAGTACTTCAGGATACAGCTCTGGAAACACCATATATTTT. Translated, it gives CASTSGYSSGNTIYF.

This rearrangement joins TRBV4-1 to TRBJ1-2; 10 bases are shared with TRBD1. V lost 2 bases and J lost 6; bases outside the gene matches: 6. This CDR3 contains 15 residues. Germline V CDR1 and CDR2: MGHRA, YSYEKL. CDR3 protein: CASSQYPGTGDGYTF. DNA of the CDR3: TGCGCCAGCAGCCAATACCCCGGGACAGGGGATGGCTACACCTTC.

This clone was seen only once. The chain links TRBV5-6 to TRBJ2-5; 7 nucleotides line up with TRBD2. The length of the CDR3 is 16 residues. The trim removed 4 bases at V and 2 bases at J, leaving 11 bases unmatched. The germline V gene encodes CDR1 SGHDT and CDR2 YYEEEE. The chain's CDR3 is CASSRWGGNTQETQYF. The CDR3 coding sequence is TGTGCCAGCAGCCGGTGGGGAGGGAACACGCAAGAGACCCAGTACTTC.

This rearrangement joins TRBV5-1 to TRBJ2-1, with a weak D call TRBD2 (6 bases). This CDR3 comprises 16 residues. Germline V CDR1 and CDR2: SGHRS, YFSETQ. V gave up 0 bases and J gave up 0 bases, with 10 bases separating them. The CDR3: CASSLGDGGSYNEQFF. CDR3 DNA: TGCGCCAGCAGCTTGGGGGACGGGGGCTCCTACAATGAGCAGTTCTTC. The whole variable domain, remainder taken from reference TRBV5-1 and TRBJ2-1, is KAGVTQTPRYLIKTRGQQVTLSCSPISGHRSVSWYQQTPGQGLQFLFEYFSETQRNKGNFPGRFSGRQFSNSRSEMNVSTLELGDSALYLCASSLGDGGSYNEQFFGPGTRLTVL.

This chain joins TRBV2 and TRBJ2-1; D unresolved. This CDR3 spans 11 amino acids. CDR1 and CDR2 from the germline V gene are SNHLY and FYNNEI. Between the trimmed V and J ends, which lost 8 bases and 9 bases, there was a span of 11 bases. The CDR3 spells CASESYAEQFF. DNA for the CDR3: TGTGCCAGCGAAAGCTATGCTGAGCAGTTCTTC.

In nucleotides, the CDR3 is TGTGCCAGCTCACTAGGACACATTGAAGCTTTCTTT. It encodes CASSLGHIEAFF. This chain joins TRBV18 and TRBJ1-1; possibly TRBD1 for D (5 bases). Germline V gene data show CDR1 as KGHSH and CDR2 as LQKENI. V was shortened by 4 bases and J by 7 bases, with 10 bases between the two germline ends. This CDR3 contains 12 residues.

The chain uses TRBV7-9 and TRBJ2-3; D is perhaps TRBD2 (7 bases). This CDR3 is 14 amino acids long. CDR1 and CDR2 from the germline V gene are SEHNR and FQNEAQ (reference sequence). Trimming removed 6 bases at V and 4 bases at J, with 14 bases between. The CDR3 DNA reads TGTGCCAGCAGTTGGGGCGGGGGCGCAGATACGCAGTATTTT. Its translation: CASSWGGGADTQYF.

Here the CDR3 DNA reads TGTGCCAGCAGCCTAACGACTAGTACTGAGACCCAGTACTTC. Translation: CASSLTTSTETQYF. V gene TRBV11-3 combines with J gene TRBJ2-5; possible D gene TRBD2, 6 bases. CDR1 is SGHNT and CDR2 is YENEEA in the germline V gene. V lost 5 bases, J lost 5 bases, and 15 bases lay in between. There are 14 residues in the CDR3.

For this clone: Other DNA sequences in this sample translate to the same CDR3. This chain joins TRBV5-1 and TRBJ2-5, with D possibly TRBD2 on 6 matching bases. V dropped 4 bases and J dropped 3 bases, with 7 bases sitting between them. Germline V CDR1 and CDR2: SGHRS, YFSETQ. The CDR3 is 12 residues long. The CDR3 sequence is CASSGGKETQYF. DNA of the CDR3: TGCGCCAGCAGCGGGGGGAAAGAGACCCAGTACTTC.

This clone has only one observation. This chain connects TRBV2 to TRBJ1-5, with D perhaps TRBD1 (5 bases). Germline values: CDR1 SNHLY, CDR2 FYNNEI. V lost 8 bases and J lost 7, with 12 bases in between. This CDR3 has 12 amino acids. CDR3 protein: CASGRDRQPQHF. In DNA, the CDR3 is TGTGCCAGCGGCAGGGATAGGCAGCCCCAGCATTTT.

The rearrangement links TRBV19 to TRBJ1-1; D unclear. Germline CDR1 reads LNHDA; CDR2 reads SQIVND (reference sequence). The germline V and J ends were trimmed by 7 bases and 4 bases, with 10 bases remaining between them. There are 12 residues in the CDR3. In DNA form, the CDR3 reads TGTGCCAGTATCAAACGGGGCACTGAAGCTTTCTTT. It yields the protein CASIKRGTEAFF.

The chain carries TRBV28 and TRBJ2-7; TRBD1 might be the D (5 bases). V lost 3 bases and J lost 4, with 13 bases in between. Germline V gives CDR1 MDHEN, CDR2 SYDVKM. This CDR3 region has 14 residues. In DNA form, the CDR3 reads TGTGCCAGCAGTTTCTTTAGGGGCCAGTACGAGCAGTACTTC. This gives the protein CASSFFRGQYEQYF.

CDR3 sequence reads: CASIRHGRGSTGELFF. The CDR3 DNA is TGCGCCAGCATTAGGCACGGGCGGGGCAGCACCGGGGAGCTGTTTTTT. The rearrangement uses TRBV10-1 and TRBJ2-2, with D perhaps matching TRBD2 (6 bases). CDR1 and CDR2 (germline): WNHNN, SYGVQD (reference sequence). The V end was cut by 7 bases, the J end by 4 bases, with 19 bases between. The CDR3 has 16 residues.

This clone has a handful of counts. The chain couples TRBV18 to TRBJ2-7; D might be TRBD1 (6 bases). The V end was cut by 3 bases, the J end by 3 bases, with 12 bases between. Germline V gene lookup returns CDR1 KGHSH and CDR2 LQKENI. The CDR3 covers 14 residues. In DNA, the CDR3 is TGTGCCAGCTCACCGGGGGCATCTTTCTACGAGCAGTACGTC. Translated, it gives CASSPGASFYEQYV.

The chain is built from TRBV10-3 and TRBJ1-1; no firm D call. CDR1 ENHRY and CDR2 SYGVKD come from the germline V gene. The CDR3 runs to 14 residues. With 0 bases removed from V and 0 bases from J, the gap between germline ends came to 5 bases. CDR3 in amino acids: CAISESFMNTEAFF. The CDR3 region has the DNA TGTGCCATCAGTGAGTCGTTTATGAACACTGAAGCTTTCTTT.

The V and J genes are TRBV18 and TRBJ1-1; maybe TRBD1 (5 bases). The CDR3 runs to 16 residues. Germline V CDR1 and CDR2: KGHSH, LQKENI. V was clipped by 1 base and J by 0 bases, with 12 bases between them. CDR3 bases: TGTGCCAGCTCACCACGGAGGGGAGATATGAACACTGAAGCTTTCTTT. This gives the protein CASSPRRGDMNTEAFF.

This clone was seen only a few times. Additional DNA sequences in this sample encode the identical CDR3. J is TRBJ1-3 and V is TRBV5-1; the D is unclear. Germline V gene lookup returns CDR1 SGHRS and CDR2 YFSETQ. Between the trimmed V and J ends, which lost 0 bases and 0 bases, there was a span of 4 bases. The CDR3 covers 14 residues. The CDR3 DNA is TGCGCCAGCAGCTTGGGGAGCTCTGGAAACACCATATATTTT. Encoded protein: CASSLGSSGNTIYF.

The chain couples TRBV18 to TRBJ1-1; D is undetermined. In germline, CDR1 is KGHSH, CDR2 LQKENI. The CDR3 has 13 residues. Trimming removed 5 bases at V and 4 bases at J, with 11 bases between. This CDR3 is CASSKPEATEAFF. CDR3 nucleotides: TGTGCCAGCTCAAAACCTGAGGCCACTGAAGCTTTCTTT.

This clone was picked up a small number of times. The CDR3 sequence is CASSYGSGYTF. The CDR3 coding sequence is TGTGCCAGCAGTTACGGGAGCGGCTACACCTTC. The chain is built from TRBV6-6 and TRBJ1-2; D unresolved. This CDR3 is built from 11 residues. Per germline, CDR1 MNHNY and CDR2 SVGAGI (reference sequence). Trimming stripped 2 bases from V and 8 bases from J, with 6 bases between.

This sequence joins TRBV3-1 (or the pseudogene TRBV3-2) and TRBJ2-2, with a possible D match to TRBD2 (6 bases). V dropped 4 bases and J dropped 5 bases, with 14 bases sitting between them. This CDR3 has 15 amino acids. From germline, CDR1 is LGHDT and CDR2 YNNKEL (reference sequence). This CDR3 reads CASSPISRGTGELFF. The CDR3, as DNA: TGTGCCAGCAGCCCAATTTCACGGGGGACCGGGGAGCTGTTTTTT.

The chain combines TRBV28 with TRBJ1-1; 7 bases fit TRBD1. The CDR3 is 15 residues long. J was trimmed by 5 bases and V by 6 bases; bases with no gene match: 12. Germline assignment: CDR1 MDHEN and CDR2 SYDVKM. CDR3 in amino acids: CASRAPTGHRTEAFF. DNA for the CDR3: TGTGCCAGCAGAGCCCCGACAGGGCATAGGACTGAAGCTTTCTTT.